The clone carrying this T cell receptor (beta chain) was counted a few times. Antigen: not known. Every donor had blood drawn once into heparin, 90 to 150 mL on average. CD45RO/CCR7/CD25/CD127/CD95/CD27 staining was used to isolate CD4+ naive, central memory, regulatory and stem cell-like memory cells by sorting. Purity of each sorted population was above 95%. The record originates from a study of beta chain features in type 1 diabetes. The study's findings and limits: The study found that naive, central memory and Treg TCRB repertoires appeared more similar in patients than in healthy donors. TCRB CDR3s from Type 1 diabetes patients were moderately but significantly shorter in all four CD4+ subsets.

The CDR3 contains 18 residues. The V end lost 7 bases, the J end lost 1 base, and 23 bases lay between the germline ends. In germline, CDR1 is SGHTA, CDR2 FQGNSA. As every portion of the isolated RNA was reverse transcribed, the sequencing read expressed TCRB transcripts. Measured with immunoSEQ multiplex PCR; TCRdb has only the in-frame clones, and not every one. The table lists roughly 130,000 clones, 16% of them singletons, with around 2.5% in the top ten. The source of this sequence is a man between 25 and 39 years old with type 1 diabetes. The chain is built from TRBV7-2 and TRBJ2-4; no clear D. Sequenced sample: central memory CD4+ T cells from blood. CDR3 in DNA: TGTGCCAGCACTAAATCGAAGACCCGGACGGCCGCCAAAAACATTCAGTACTTC. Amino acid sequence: CASTKSKTRTAAKNIQYF.